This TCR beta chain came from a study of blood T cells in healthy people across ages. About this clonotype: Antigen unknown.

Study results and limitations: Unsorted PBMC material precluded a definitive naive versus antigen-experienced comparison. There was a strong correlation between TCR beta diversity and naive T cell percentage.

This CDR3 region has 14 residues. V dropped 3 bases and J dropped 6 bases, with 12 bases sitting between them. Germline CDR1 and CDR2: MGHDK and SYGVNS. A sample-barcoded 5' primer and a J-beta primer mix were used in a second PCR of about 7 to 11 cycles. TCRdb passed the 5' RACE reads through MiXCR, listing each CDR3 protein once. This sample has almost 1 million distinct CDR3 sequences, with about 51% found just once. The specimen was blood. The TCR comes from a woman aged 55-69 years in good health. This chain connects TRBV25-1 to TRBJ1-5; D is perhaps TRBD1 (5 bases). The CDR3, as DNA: TGTGCCAGCAGTGAGGGAGGGACGGTTCAGCCCCAGCATTTT. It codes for CASSEGGTVQPQHF.